The next 22 T cell receptor beta chains were all read from a single sample in a study of early T cells in non-severe SARS-CoV-2 infection. From the 5' RACE reads, TCRdb called clonotypes with MiXCR, one entry per CDR3 protein. This repertoire shows 60,000 to 65,000 distinct CDR3 sequences, 7.5% to 10% found once; its top ten account for 1.2%. The source material was whole blood. These receptors originate from an adult who was a healthcare worker with PCR-confirmed SARS-CoV-2 infection or an uninfected control (not recorded which).

The table lists this clonotype with a few counts. The V and J genes are TRBV5-1 and TRBJ2-3, with 7 bases fitting TRBD1. Looked up from germline, CDR1 is SGHRS and CDR2 is YFSETQ. Trimming removed 0 bases from V and 4 bases from J; junction bases left unmatched: 11. The CDR3 has 17 amino acids. The CDR3 loop reads CASSLEGTALQADTQYF. The CDR3 DNA reads as TGCGCCAGCAGCTTGGAGGGGACAGCCTTACAGGCAGATACGCAGTATTTT.

V usage is TRBV20-1 and J usage is TRBJ2-1; 14 positions match TRBD2. The CDR3 loop spans 19 amino acids. Trimming removed 0 bases from V and 5 bases from J; junction bases left unmatched: 12. Germline loops: CDR1 DFQATT, CDR2 SNEGSKA (reference sequence). The CDR3 bases are TGCAGTGCTAGAGATAGTCCCCTGGGACTAGCGGGGGCAAACAATGAGCAGTTCTTC. Protein sequence: CSARDSPLGLAGANNEQFF.

This clonotype was detected many times. This chain connects TRBV6-4 to TRBJ2-5; 11 bases fit TRBD1. With V trimmed by 2 bases and J by 6 bases, 8 bases remained unmatched. Germline V lookup: CDR1 MRHNA, CDR2 SNTAGT. The CDR3 consists of 16 residues. In nucleotides, the CDR3 is TGTGCCAGCAGTGACCGGACAGGGGGCGCCAAGAAGACCCAGTACTTC. It translates to CASSDRTGGAKKTQYF.

The table lists this clonotype with many counts. The rearrangement links TRBV6-5 to TRBJ1-1, with unresolved D. This CDR3 is 13 amino acids long. Germline-derived CDR1 and CDR2 are MNHEY and SVGAGI. V lost 2 bases, J lost 5 bases, and 9 bases lay in between. This chain's CDR3 is CASSYEGRTEAFF. CDR3 nucleotides: TGTGCCAGCAGTTACGAAGGCCGAACTGAAGCTTTCTTT.

The chain uses TRBV29-1 and TRBJ2-2, with D hard to call. From germline, CDR1 is SQVTM and CDR2 ANQGSEA. The V end lost 4 bases, the J end lost 7 bases, and 16 bases lay between the germline ends. The CDR3 sequence is 14 residues long. The DNA for the CDR3 is TGCAGCGTTGTTGATGTTGGAGATGGCGGGGAGCTGTTTTTT. Amino acids: CSVVDVGDGGELFF.

V gene TRBV2 combines with J gene TRBJ2-7; 7 bases align to TRBD2. CDR1 and CDR2 (germline): SNHLY, FYNNEI. V was clipped by 5 bases and J by 4 bases; unmatched bases: 8. CDR3 size: 14 residues. The CDR3 nucleotides read TGTGCCAGCAGTATCACCTCCGGGGGGTACGAGCAGTACGTC. Translating gives CASSITSGGYEQYV.

This clonotype was recorded a few times. CDR3 protein: CASSPNSATEAFF. CDR3 DNA sequence: TGTGCCAGCAGCCCAAATTCGGCCACTGAAGCTTTCTTT. The chain combines TRBV7-9 with TRBJ1-1; D is undetermined. In germline, CDR1 is SEHNR, CDR2 FQNEAQ (reference sequence). V was cut by 5 bases and J by 4 bases, with 11 bases left in between. This CDR3 is 13 amino acids long.

The genes are TRBV12-5 and TRBJ2-3; D gene ambiguous. The CDR3 runs 13 residues. Germline V CDR1 and CDR2: LGHNT, FRNRAP. Between the trimmed V and J ends, which lost 1 base and 0 bases, there was a span of 2 bases. CDR3 in DNA: TGTGCTAGTGGTTTGGGAAGCACAGATACGCAGTATTTT. The encoded protein is CASGLGSTDTQYF.

In this sample, this clonotype turned up a few times. The chain has TRBV10-1 and TRBJ1-1; no clear D. The CDR3 spans 11 residues. The germline V gene has CDR1 WNHNN and CDR2 SYGVQD (reference sequence). Trimming stripped 3 bases from V and 7 bases from J, with 6 bases between. The DNA for the CDR3 is TGCGCCAGCAGTGATGAATTTGAAGCTTTCTTT. Protein sequence: CASSDEFEAFF.

The chain recombines TRBV7-2 with TRBJ2-1, with TRBD2 as a possible D gene (6 bases). The ends were cut back, 5 bases at V and 7 bases at J, with 21 bases in the middle. Germline CDR1 and CDR2: SGHTA and FQGNSA. This CDR3 has 16 amino acids. Written as DNA, the CDR3 is TGTGCCAGCAGCCACCCTCTTTTAACTAGCTCTAATGAGCAGTTCTTC. Amino acid sequence: CASSHPLLTSSNEQFF.

This clonotype was recorded at least ten times. J is TRBJ2-3 and V is TRBV18, with TRBD1 as a possible D gene (6 bases). Germline V lookup: CDR1 KGHSH, CDR2 LQKENI. The V gene lost 0 bases and the J gene lost 2 bases, with 15 bases spanning the gap. This CDR3 is built from 17 residues. CDR3 protein: CASSPPLFRTDTDTQYF. The CDR3 DNA reads as TGTGCCAGCTCACCACCCCTCTTCCGGACAGACACAGATACGCAGTATTTT. The full variable domain, its missing parts supplied by reference TRBV18 and TRBJ2-3, is NAGVMQNPRHLVRRRGQEARLRCSPMKGHSHVYWYRQLPEEGLKFMVYLQKENIIDESGMPKERFSAEFPKEGPSILRIQQVVRGDSAAYFCASSPPLFRTDTDTQYFGPGTRLTVL.

The chain couples TRBV20-1 to TRBJ1-1; D not certain. CDR3 length: 15 residues. V was pared by 0 bases and J by 0 bases, with 11 bases between. Per the germline V gene, CDR1 is DFQATT and CDR2 is SNEGSKA (reference sequence). CDR3 coding DNA: TGCAGTGCTAGAGACCAAAGCGGGGTGAACACTGAAGCTTTCTTT. The encoded protein is CSARDQSGVNTEAFF.

The chain recombines TRBV6-5 with TRBJ2-1; 13 nucleotides agree with TRBD2. The CDR3 has 15 residues. V shed 6 bases and J 7 bases; nucleotides not matched to a gene: 6. Looked up from germline, CDR1 is MNHEY and CDR2 is SVGAGI. CDR3 bases: TGTGCCAGCAGCGCGACTAGCGGGGGGTTGAATGAGCAGTTCTTC. Encoded protein: CASSATSGGLNEQFF.

The V gene is TRBV6-6, the J gene TRBJ1-2, with 10 bases matching TRBD1. The CDR3 is made up of 17 amino acids. The trim removed 5 bases at V and 7 bases at J, leaving 16 bases unmatched. CDR1 is MNHNY and CDR2 is SVGAGI in the germline V gene (reference sequence). The CDR3 sequence is CASSDQTGGEVNSGYTF. In DNA, the CDR3 is TGTGCCAGCAGTGACCAGACAGGGGGCGAAGTAAATTCTGGCTACACCTTC.

This clonotype was found many times. The chain is built from TRBV3-1 and TRBJ2-3; no definite D call. This CDR3 has 14 residues. Germline V gene data show CDR1 as LGHDT and CDR2 as YNNKEL (reference sequence). Trimming left V 0 bases short and J 6 bases short, with 10 bases between. The CDR3 here is CASSQDPHLDTQYF. CDR3 nucleotides: TGTGCCAGCAGCCAAGATCCCCATTTGGATACGCAGTATTTT.

This clonotype was recorded a few times. The rearrangement joins TRBV18 to TRBJ1-2, with TRBD1 matching 7 bases. Looked up from germline, CDR1 is KGHSH and CDR2 is LQKENI. Losses at the gene ends were 1 base for V and 8 bases for J; bases not matched to a gene: 7. The CDR3 loop spans 14 amino acids. Written as DNA, the CDR3 is TGTGCCAGCTCACCACAACCGGGGACAGCCGGCTACACCTTC. It specifies CASSPQPGTAGYTF.

The sample holds a few counts of this clonotype. The V and J genes are TRBV7-2 and TRBJ1-1, with a tentative D call TRBD1 (6 bases). V was clipped by 5 bases and J by 3 bases, with 19 bases between them. Germline values: CDR1 SGHTA, CDR2 FQGNSA. The length of the CDR3 is 16 residues. The CDR3 nucleotides read TGTGCCAGCAGCCCCTTCCTGATAGGGGGGGACACTGAAGCTTTCTTT. This sequence encodes CASSPFLIGGDTEAFF.

This clonotype was seen at least ten times. The gene calls are TRBV6-6 and TRBJ1-4; possibly TRBD1 for D (6 bases). Germline-derived CDR1 and CDR2 are MNHNY and SVGAGI (reference sequence). The CDR3 totals 13 residues. Trimming stripped 5 bases from V and 8 bases from J, with 12 bases between. The CDR3 sequence: CASSANRDEKLFF. CDR3 DNA sequence: TGTGCCAGCAGTGCAAACAGGGACGAAAAACTGTTTTTT.

This clonotype has more than one count but fewer than ten. The CDR3 DNA follows: TGTGCCAGCAGTGCCGAGGGCTCCTACGAGCAGTACGTC. This gives the protein CASSAEGSYEQYV. This chain connects TRBV6-1 to TRBJ2-7; possible D gene TRBD2, 5 bases. In germline, CDR1 is MNHNS, CDR2 SASEGT. Trimming shortened V by 4 bases and J by 0 bases, and 7 bases separated the two germline ends. The CDR3 sequence is 13 residues long.

This clonotype was seen repeatedly, ten times or more. This chain links TRBV20-1 with TRBJ2-3, with 13 bases fitting TRBD2. This CDR3 is 17 amino acids long. Unmatched junction bases numbered 5, after V lost 1 base and J lost 1 base. The germline V gene has CDR1 DFQATT and CDR2 SNEGSKA (reference sequence). DNA of the CDR3: TGCAGTGCTAGAGGGACTAGCGGGGGAGGGGGCACAGATACGCAGTATTTT. Protein product: CSARGTSGGGGTDTQYF.

This chain links TRBV9 with TRBJ2-5, with 7 bases aligning to TRBD1. This CDR3 spans 15 amino acids. Germline loops: CDR1 SGDLS, CDR2 YYNGEE. Trimming at V came to 3 bases and at J to 1 base, leaving 6 bases not matched to a gene. The CDR3 nucleotides are TGTGCCAGCAGCGCCTCAGGGGGTGGCCAAGAGACCCAGTACTTC. It is translated as CASSASGGGQETQYF.

This clonotype was seen a few times. The chain joins TRBV28 to TRBJ2-7; possibly TRBD1 for D (6 bases). The CDR3 is 12 amino acids. Trimming stripped 5 bases from V and 2 bases from J, with 7 bases between. Germline values: CDR1 MDHEN, CDR2 SYDVKM. CDR3 in DNA: TGTGCCAGCAGTCGGACAGCCTACGAGCAGTACGTC. Protein: CASSRTAYEQYV.